These T cell receptor beta chains were read from a single sample in a study of cytomegalovirus exposure and HLA in healthy donors. TCRdb's copy holds only in-frame clones and misses some; the assay was immunoSEQ multiplex PCR. The sample consists of 120,000 or so clones, approximately 77% of them appearing once. Source material: PBMCs. Source of these receptors: a man aged 50 or older in good health and CMV-seropositive. CDR3s include the opening cysteine and the closing phenylalanine or tryptophan. A D gene is named only where the DNA matches it firmly. Some rows have no size entry. The others give once, few or many, or a class for an expanded clone.

J gene: TRBJ2-3
V gene: TRBV7-8
D gene: NA
clone size: once
CDR3 protein: CASSPRAPLGTDTQYF
CDR3 DNA: TGTGCCAGCAGCCCTCGGGCCCCACTAGGCACAGATACGCAGTATTTT

J gene: TRBJ1-1
V gene: TRBV2
D gene: NA
clone size: NA
CDR3 protein: CASSEIGGTVMNTEAFF
CDR3 DNA: TGTGCCAGCAGTGAAATAGGGGGAACTGTTATGAACACTGAAGCTTTCTTT

J gene: TRBJ2-1
V gene: TRBV6-4
D gene: TRBD1
clone size: NA
CDR3 protein: CASSDSRGRVGNRGYPSSYNEQFF
CDR3 DNA: TGTGCCAGCAGTGACTCTAGGGGACGTGTGGGAAACAGGGGCTATCCGAGCTCCTACAATGAGCAGTTCTTC

J gene: TRBJ1-6
V gene: TRBV4-3
D gene: NA
clone size: NA
CDR3 protein: CASSQEYPTGSPLHF
CDR3 DNA: TGCGCCAGCAGCCAAGAATATCCTACGGGATCACCCCTCCACTTT

J gene: TRBJ2-1
V gene: TRBV5-6
D gene: NA
clone size: NA
CDR3 protein: CASSLGLGGFSNEQFF
CDR3 DNA: TGTGCCAGCAGCTTGGGGCTAGGGGGTTTCAGTAATGAGCAGTTCTTC

J gene: TRBJ2-7
V gene: TRBV5-4
D gene: TRBD2
clone size: NA
CDR3 protein: CASSLGGAGGLEEQYF
CDR3 DNA: TGTGCCAGCAGCTTGGGAGGAGCGGGGGGCCTCGAGGAGCAGTACTTC

J gene: TRBJ1-2
V gene: TRBV5-6
D gene: TRBD1
clone size: NA
CDR3 protein: CASSLAGQGENYGYTF
CDR3 DNA: TGTGCCAGCAGCTTGGCGGGACAGGGGGAAAACTATGGCTACACCTTC

J gene: TRBJ1-1
V gene: TRBV7-9
D gene: TRBD1
clone size: once
CDR3 protein: CASTVLGAGGTEAFF
CDR3 DNA: TGTGCCAGCACCGTACTCGGAGCAGGGGGCACTGAAGCTTTCTTT

J gene: TRBJ2-7
V gene: TRBV2
D gene: NA
clone size: once
CDR3 protein: CASSLSQGFYEQYF
CDR3 DNA: TGTGCCAGCAGCCTCTCACAGGGTTTCTACGAGCAGTACTTC

J gene: TRBJ1-6
V gene: TRBV10-2
D gene: NA
clone size: NA
CDR3 protein: CASSPLYNSPLHF
CDR3 DNA: TGCGCCAGCAGCCCCCTCTACAATTCACCCCTCCACTTT

J gene: TRBJ1-6
V gene: TRBV5-1
D gene: NA
clone size: NA
CDR3 protein: CASSRRTTGGNSPLHF
CDR3 DNA: TGCGCCAGCAGCAGACGGACCACCGGGGGGAATTCACCCCTCCACTTT

J gene: TRBJ2-7
V gene: TRBV2
D gene: NA
clone size: few
CDR3 protein: CASSQQTDYEQYF
CDR3 DNA: TGTGCCAGCAGTCAACAGACAGACTACGAGCAGTACTTC

J gene: TRBJ1-1
V gene: TRBV27
D gene: TRBD1
clone size: NA
CDR3 protein: CASSSLGQGGMNTEAFF
CDR3 DNA: TGTGCCAGCAGTTCTTTGGGACAGGGAGGCATGAACACTGAAGCTTTCTTT

J gene: TRBJ1-1
V gene: TRBV10-3
D gene: NA
clone size: NA
CDR3 protein: CATGGSETEAFF
CDR3 DNA: TGTGCCACGGGGGGATCGGAAACTGAAGCTTTCTTT

J gene: TRBJ2-1
V gene: TRBV2
D gene: NA
clone size: NA
CDR3 protein: CASNGATGRGNEQFF
CDR3 DNA: TGTGCCAGCAACGGAGCGACAGGAAGAGGCAATGAGCAGTTCTTC

J gene: TRBJ2-3
V gene: TRBV23-1
D gene: TRBD2
clone size: once
CDR3 protein: CASSRSGGGDTQYF
CDR3 DNA: TGCGCCAGCTCACGAAGCGGCGGGGGAGATACGCAGTATTTT

J gene: TRBJ1-4
V gene: TRBV5-1
D gene: TRBD1
clone size: few
CDR3 protein: CASSFSGGNEKLFF
CDR3 DNA: TGCGCCAGCAGCTTCTCAGGGGGTAATGAAAAACTGTTTTTT

J gene: TRBJ2-1
V gene: TRBV7-9
D gene: NA
clone size: NA
CDR3 protein: CASSRQGSSYNEQFF
CDR3 DNA: TGTGCCAGCAGCCGTCAGGGGAGCTCCTACAATGAGCAGTTCTTC

J gene: TRBJ2-1
V gene: TRBV9
D gene: TRBD2
clone size: NA
CDR3 protein: CASSVGASGRGDEQFF
CDR3 DNA: TGTGCCAGCAGCGTAGGGGCTAGCGGGAGAGGGGATGAGCAGTTCTTC

J gene: TRBJ1-1
V gene: TRBV2
D gene: NA
clone size: NA
CDR3 protein: CASSEATGRNTEAFF
CDR3 DNA: TGTGCCAGCAGTGAAGCCACAGGCCGGAACACTGAAGCTTTCTTT

J gene: TRBJ2-6
V gene: TRBV19
D gene: TRBD1
clone size: NA
CDR3 protein: CASSITGDGANVLTF
CDR3 DNA: TGTGCCAGTAGTATCACAGGGGACGGGGCCAACGTCCTGACTTTC

J gene: TRBJ1-1
V gene: TRBV28
D gene: NA
clone size: NA
CDR3 protein: CASSQGGEDTEAFF
CDR3 DNA: TGTGCCAGCAGCCAGGGAGGCGAGGACACTGAAGCTTTCTTT

J gene: TRBJ1-4
V gene: TRBV10-3
D gene: NA
clone size: few
CDR3 protein: CAISESAIDEKLFF
CDR3 DNA: TGTGCCATCAGTGAGTCAGCAATCGATGAAAAACTGTTTTTT

J gene: TRBJ2-5
V gene: TRBV30
D gene: TRBD2
clone size: once
CDR3 protein: CAWSVVGGSRSEQYF
CDR3 DNA: TGTGCCTGGAGTGTAGTTGGCGGGAGCCGTTCTGAGCAGTACTTC

J gene: TRBJ1-1
V gene: TRBV30
D gene: NA
clone size: few
CDR3 protein: CAVSLSRSTEAFF
CDR3 DNA: TGTGCCGTGAGCCTATCCAGGTCCACTGAAGCTTTCTTT

J gene: TRBJ1-4
V gene: TRBV6-5
D gene: TRBD1
clone size: NA
CDR3 protein: CASSPDRGFEKLFF
CDR3 DNA: TGTGCCAGCAGTCCGGACAGGGGATTTGAAAAACTGTTTTTT

J gene: TRBJ2-3
V gene: TRBV10-1
D gene: NA
clone size: NA
CDR3 protein: CASSESQGNTQYF
CDR3 DNA: TGCGCCAGCAGTGAGTCTCAGGGAAATACGCAGTATTTT

J gene: TRBJ2-1
V gene: TRBV18
D gene: NA
clone size: NA
CDR3 protein: CASSRKVDNEQFF
CDR3 DNA: TGTGCCAGCTCGCGGAAGGTTGACAATGAGCAGTTCTTC

J gene: TRBJ2-7
V gene: TRBV30
D gene: NA
clone size: NA
CDR3 protein: CAWSVDAAQYF
CDR3 DNA: TGTGCCTGGAGTGTAGACGCGGCGCAGTACTTC

J gene: TRBJ1-1
V gene: TRBV15
D gene: TRBD1
clone size: once
CDR3 protein: CATSRDTPDRGAEAFF
CDR3 DNA: TGTGCCACCAGCAGAGATACCCCCGACAGGGGGGCTGAAGCTTTCTTT

J gene: TRBJ2-1
V gene: TRBV6-4
D gene: NA
clone size: NA
CDR3 protein: CASSEEEGQGYNEQFF
CDR3 DNA: TGTGCCAGCAGTGAGGAAGAGGGACAAGGCTACAATGAGCAGTTCTTC

J gene: TRBJ2-7
V gene: TRBV2
D gene: TRBD1
clone size: NA
CDR3 protein: CASTDRDEQYF
CDR3 DNA: TGTGCCAGCACGGACAGGGACGAGCAGTACTTC

J gene: TRBJ1-2
V gene: TRBV2
D gene: NA
clone size: NA
CDR3 protein: CASSGSSGYYGYTF
CDR3 DNA: TGTGCCAGCAGTGGGTCGTCAGGGTACTATGGCTACACCTTC

J gene: TRBJ2-7
V gene: TRBV6-5
D gene: NA
clone size: NA
CDR3 protein: CASSYAGQRYEQYF
CDR3 DNA: TGTGCCAGCAGTTACGCGGGACAGCGCTACGAGCAGTACTTC

J gene: TRBJ1-4
V gene: TRBV5-1
D gene: TRBD1
clone size: NA
CDR3 protein: CASSRGQLATNEKLFF
CDR3 DNA: TGCGCCAGCAGCAGGGGACAGCTTGCAACTAATGAAAAACTGTTTTTT

J gene: TRBJ2-7
V gene: TRBV19
D gene: NA
clone size: NA
CDR3 protein: CASSIVLAGSSYEQYF
CDR3 DNA: TGTGCCAGTAGTATAGTCCTAGCCGGTAGCTCCTACGAGCAGTACTTC

J gene: TRBJ1-5
V gene: TRBV6-6
D gene: NA
clone size: NA
CDR3 protein: CASVENSNQPQHF
CDR3 DNA: TGTGCCAGCGTGGAGAATAGCAATCAGCCCCAGCATTTT

J gene: TRBJ2-1
V gene: TRBV27
D gene: NA
clone size: NA
CDR3 protein: CASMFHGSDEQFF
CDR3 DNA: TGTGCCAGCATGTTTCACGGTAGCGATGAGCAGTTCTTC

J gene: TRBJ2-5
V gene: TRBV5-6
D gene: TRBD2
clone size: NA
CDR3 protein: CASSLVSGIQETQYF
CDR3 DNA: TGTGCCAGCAGCTTGGTTAGCGGGATACAAGAGACCCAGTACTTC

J gene: TRBJ2-6
V gene: TRBV2
D gene: TRBD1
clone size: NA
CDR3 protein: CASSAGAGGAGANVLTF
CDR3 DNA: TGTGCCAGCAGTGCGGGTGCAGGGGGCGCTGGGGCCAACGTCCTGACTTTC

J gene: TRBJ1-1
V gene: TRBV2
D gene: NA
clone size: NA
CDR3 protein: CASSLSGNTEAFF
CDR3 DNA: TGTGCCAGCAGCCTCAGCGGGAACACTGAAGCTTTCTTT

J gene: TRBJ2-7
V gene: TRBV15
D gene: NA
clone size: NA
CDR3 protein: CATSPYPKPSSYEQYF
CDR3 DNA: TGTGCCACCAGTCCCTACCCGAAACCAAGCTCCTACGAGCAGTACTTC

J gene: TRBJ1-2
V gene: TRBV27
D gene: NA
clone size: few
CDR3 protein: CASSPGIGDYGYTF
CDR3 DNA: TGTGCCAGCAGTCCAGGGATAGGGGACTATGGCTACACCTTC

J gene: TRBJ2-1
V gene: TRBV29-1
D gene: NA
clone size: NA
CDR3 protein: CSVRLTGQNEQFF
CDR3 DNA: TGCAGCGTTCGGCTGACTGGCCAGAATGAGCAGTTCTTC

J gene: TRBJ2-3
V gene: TRBV28
D gene: NA
clone size: NA
CDR3 protein: CASRRQAADTQYF
CDR3 DNA: TGTGCCAGCCGTAGACAGGCAGCAGATACGCAGTATTTT

J gene: TRBJ1-6
V gene: TRBV15
D gene: NA
clone size: NA
CDR3 protein: CATSRDRGQTYNSPLHF
CDR3 DNA: TGTGCCACCAGCAGAGATCGGGGTCAGACATATAATTCACCCCTCCACTTT

J gene: TRBJ2-3
V gene: TRBV9
D gene: TRBD2
clone size: NA
CDR3 protein: CASSVSGITDTQYF
CDR3 DNA: TGTGCCAGCAGCGTTAGCGGGATCACAGATACGCAGTATTTT

J gene: TRBJ2-7
V gene: TRBV5-8
D gene: NA
clone size: NA
CDR3 protein: CASSFQLAAYEQYF
CDR3 DNA: TGTGCCAGCAGCTTCCAACTAGCAGCCTACGAGCAGTACTTC

J gene: TRBJ2-7
V gene: TRBV10-1
D gene: TRBD1
clone size: NA
CDR3 protein: CASSLYGQGEQYF
CDR3 DNA: TGCGCCAGCAGTCTATACGGACAGGGCGAGCAGTACTTC

J gene: TRBJ2-5
V gene: TRBV19
D gene: NA
clone size: NA
CDR3 protein: CASQRSDQETQYF
CDR3 DNA: TGTGCCAGTCAGCGGAGCGACCAAGAGACCCAGTACTTC